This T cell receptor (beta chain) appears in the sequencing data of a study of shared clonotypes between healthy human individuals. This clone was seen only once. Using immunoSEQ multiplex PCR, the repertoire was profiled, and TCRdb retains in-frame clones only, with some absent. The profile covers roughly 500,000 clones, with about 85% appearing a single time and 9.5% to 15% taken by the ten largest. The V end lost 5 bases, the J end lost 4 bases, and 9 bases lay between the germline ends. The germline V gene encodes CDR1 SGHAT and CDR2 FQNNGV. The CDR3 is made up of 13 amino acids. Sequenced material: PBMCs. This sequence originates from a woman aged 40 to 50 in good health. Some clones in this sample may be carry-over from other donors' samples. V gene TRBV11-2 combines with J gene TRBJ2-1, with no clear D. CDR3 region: CASSIQPYNEQFF. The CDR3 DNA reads TGTGCCAGCAGCATCCAACCTTACAATGAGCAGTTCTTC.